Here is one T cell receptor (beta chain) with its context. Other DNA sequences from this sample encode an identical CDR3 as well. Profiling relied on immunoSEQ multiplex PCR, and the TCRdb table lists in-frame clones only, not all of them. The repertoire holds fewer than 200,000 clones, with around 84% as singletons. V lost 4 bases to trimming and J lost 4 bases, with 11 bases between them. This CDR3 comprises 12 residues. The germline V gene has CDR1 SQVTM and CDR2 ANQGSEA. This entry belongs to a study of blood T cell repertoires in COVID-19. Sequencing was carried out using PBMCs or T cells enriched from blood (not recorded which). The TCR was taken from a man aged 45-65 years who had recovered from COVID-19. The chain joins TRBV29-1 to TRBJ2-7, with TRBD1 as a possible D gene (6 bases). CDR3 DNA: TGCAGCGTTGGCCAGGGGATATACGAGCAGTACTTC. Amino acids: CSVGQGIYEQYF.